Described below is a single TCR beta chain sequence and its context. The antigen is undetermined. This entry is derived from a study of CD8 T cells in Susac syndrome. Study findings and constraints: The CD4+ T cell repertoires in Susac syndrome were not clonally expanded.

After extraction with the RNeasy kit, about 0.45 to 1 ug of the RNA was reverse transcribed using random hexamers. The amplification used immunoSEQ multiplex PCR on TCR beta CDR3; it spanned 54 Vbeta and 13 Jbeta. One entry per CDR3 protein, called by TCRdb with MiXCR from the immunoSEQ multiplex PCR reads. The sample holds 95,000 to 150,000 distinct CDR3 sequences, roughly 95% seen once. This CDR3 comprises 13 residues. CDR1 and CDR2 from the germline V gene are SQVTM and ANQGSEA. Trimming cost V 7 bases and J 7 bases; bases outside gene matches: 8. Sequencing targeted TCR beta in T cells from blood (CD8+ and CD4+). Negative isolation was used for CD8+ and CD4+ T cells and FACS enrichment for TEMRA cells.

The material sequenced was CD4+ T cells from PBMCs. V and J are TRBV29-1 and TRBJ1-5, with 9 bases aligning to TRBD1. The receptor comes from a human donor with Susac syndrome. CDR3 in amino acids: CSAMDRGGQPQHF. The CDR3 DNA reads as TGCAGCGCCATGGACAGGGGTGGCCAGCCCCAGCATTTT.